This TCR beta chain was sequenced in a study of blood T cell repertoires in COVID-19. Profiled with immunoSEQ multiplex PCR; TCRdb holds only in-frame clones, not every one. The data hold roughly 370,000 clones, with around nine tenths observed a single time. The CDR3 covers 13 residues. Germline V gene data show CDR1 as MNHEY and CDR2 as SMNVEV (reference sequence). V lost 8 bases and J lost 3; bases outside the gene matches: 6. This clonotype was obtained from a woman aged 45-65 years who had recovered from COVID-19. The specimen was PBMCs or T cells enriched from blood (not recorded which). The chain recombines TRBV27 with TRBJ2-7, with 8 nucleotides matching TRBD2. The CDR3 nucleotides read TGTGCCAGCCGAAATAGCGGGGACTACGAGCAGTACTTC. Its translation is CASRNSGDYEQYF.